Listed below are T cell receptor beta chains from one sample, sequenced in a study of OX40 agonist ivuxolimab in advanced cancers. Sequenced by immunoSEQ multiplex PCR; TCRdb stores in-frame clones only, minus some. This table has about 79,000 clones, about 85% appearing once. The starting material was CD4+ or CD8+ T cells sorted from blood, obtained in a trial of the OX40 agonist ivuxolimab. These TCRs come from an adult with an advanced solid tumor such as melanoma, head and neck, liver or kidney cancer. The CDR3 runs from the conserved cysteine through the conserved F or W. D genes are given only for firm matches. Clone size, where shown, is once, few, many, or a class for clones that have expanded.

d_call clone_size j_call v_call cdr3_nt cdr3_aa
. . TRBJ1-1 TRBV2 TGTGCCAGCATGATGGGGGGAGGGAACACTGAAGCTTTCTTT CASMMGGGNTEAFF
. . TRBJ1-1 TRBV10-1 TGCGCCAGCACCGGCAGGGAATGGACTGAAGCTTTCTTT CASTGREWTEAFF
. . TRBJ2-3 TRBV5-5 TGTGCCAGCAGCTTGATAGGGGAAGATACGCAGTATTTT CASSLIGEDTQYF
TRBD1 . TRBJ2-7 TRBV6-5 TGTGCCAGCAGAGAGACAGGGGTGGACGAGCAGTACTTC CASRETGVDEQYF
. . TRBJ2-6 TRBV6-1 TGTGCCAGCAGTGGCGATGGGCCTGGGGCCAACGTCCTGACTTTC CASSGDGPGANVLTF
TRBD1 . TRBJ1-1 TRBV18 TGTGCCAGCTCACCAGGACAGGGTCAATTAAACACTGAAGCTTTCTTT CASSPGQGQLNTEAFF
. . TRBJ1-2 TRBV5-1 TGCGCCAGCAGCTTGAACAGGGTCGATGGCTACACCTTC CASSLNRVDGYTF
. . TRBJ1-1 TRBV5-1 TGCGCCAGCAGCTTGGTGGCCGGGGGCACTGAAGCTTTCTTT CASSLVAGGTEAFF
. . TRBJ1-2 TRBV7-2 TGTGCCAGCAGGTATGAACAGCGCTGGGACTATGGCTACACCTTC CASRYEQRWDYGYTF
. . TRBJ1-2 TRBV5-6 TGTGCCAGCAGCTTGATGGGAAGCGGCTATGGCTACACCTTC CASSLMGSGYGYTF
. . TRBJ2-5 TRBV6-1 TGTGCCAGCAGCGCAGAGGGGCTAGGGGGGGAGACCCAGTACTTC CASSAEGLGGETQYF
TRBD2 . TRBJ2-2 TRBV7-6 TGTGCCAGCAGCAGAGCGGGGGGGAACACCGGGGAGCTGTTTTTT CASSRAGGNTGELFF
. . TRBJ2-7 TRBV7-7 TGTGCCAGCAGCGTCCTAGGGGAGCAGTACTTC CASSVLGEQYF
TRBD1 . TRBJ2-7 TRBV6-5 TGTGCCAGCAGACTTCGGACAGGGTCCTACGAGCAGTACTTC CASRLRTGSYEQYF
TRBD1 many TRBJ1-1 TRBV19 TGTGCCAGTAGTACAAGCGGGACAGGGACTAACACTGAAGCTTTCTTT CASSTSGTGTNTEAFF
TRBD1 . TRBJ1-2 TRBV5-4 TGTGCCAGCAGCCCTCGGGACAGGAACTATGGCTACACCTTC CASSPRDRNYGYTF
TRBD2 . TRBJ2-7 TRBV5-6 TGTGCCAGCAGCCTGGGACTAGCGGGAGTGTACGAGCAGTACTTC CASSLGLAGVYEQYF
TRBD1 few TRBJ1-1 TRBV2 TGTGCCAGTCGGACAGGGCCCACTGAAGCTTTCTTT CASRTGPTEAFF
. . TRBJ1-1 TRBV5-1 TGCGCCAGCAGCTCGCAAGAGGTCTCTGAAGCTTTCTTT CASSSQEVSEAFF
. . TRBJ1-6 TRBV4-1 TGCGCCAGCAGGGCCCCAGGGAATTCACCCCTCCACTTT CASRAPGNSPLHF
TRBD1 . TRBJ2-7 TRBV6-5 TGTGCCAGCAGATCACAGGGGGCAGTGAACGAGCAGTACTTC CASRSQGAVNEQYF
TRBD2 once TRBJ2-3 TRBV28 TGTGCCAGCAGTTTATGGCCGGGACTAGCGGGGCCTAGCACAGATACGCAGTATTTT CASSLWPGLAGPSTDTQYF
. . TRBJ1-1 TRBV6-5 TGTGCCAGCAGTTACTTGACAGTTGAAGCTTTCTTT CASSYLTVEAFF
. once TRBJ2-5 TRBV6-6 TGTGCCAGTGACCGGGGCCAGGCTCAAGAGACCCAGTACTTC CASDRGQAQETQYF
TRBD1 . TRBJ1-2 TRBV14 TGTGCCAGCAGCCAGTTATGGTCCGGGACAGGATCTGGCTACACCTTC CASSQLWSGTGSGYTF
TRBD1 . TRBJ2-6 TRBV11-1 TGTGCCAGCAGCTCAAGACAGGGGAAGAGCTCTGGGGCCAACGTCCTGACTTTC CASSSRQGKSSGANVLTF
. few TRBJ1-2 TRBV29-1 TGCAGCGTACGCGTAGACGGCTACACCTTC CSVRVDGYTF
TRBD1 once TRBJ1-6 TRBV18 TGTGCCAGCTCACCATCCGGGACAGAGAATTCACCCCTCCACTTT CASSPSGTENSPLHF
. . TRBJ1-6 TRBV9 TGTGCCAGCAGCGCTTCCGGGACAAATTCACCCCTCCACTTT CASSASGTNSPLHF
TRBD2 . TRBJ2-3 TRBV28 TGTGCCAGCAAGCACGGGGGGGCCGAAGATACGCAGTATTTT CASKHGGAEDTQYF
. . TRBJ2-3 TRBV7-3 TGTGCCAGCAGCTCCCTGGTGAGCACAGATACGCAGTATTTT CASSSLVSTDTQYF
TRBD1 . TRBJ1-6 TRBV5-1 TGCGCCAGCAGCCGGGACAGTCCCGATAATTCACCCCTCCACTTT CASSRDSPDNSPLHF
. few TRBJ1-6 TRBV2 TGTGCCAGCAGTGTTACGAGTTCACCCCTCCACTTT CASSVTSSPLHF
. . TRBJ1-1 TRBV6-5 TGTGCCAGCAGCACCCAAAGCCACTTAACTTTC CASSTQSHLTF
. . TRBJ1-2 TRBV4-3 TGCGCCAGCAGCCAAGCGCTTGGTGGAGGGTCCGGCTACACCTTC CASSQALGGGSGYTF
TRBD1 . TRBJ1-5 TRBV6-5 TGTGCCAGCAGCAGGGGGGTCAATCAGCCCCAGCATTTT CASSRGVNQPQHF
. . TRBJ2-7 TRBV5-1 TGCGCCAGCAGCTTGGGGAGCACGAGCTCCTACGAGCAGTACTTC CASSLGSTSSYEQYF
. . TRBJ1-1 TRBV7-8 TGTGCCAGCAGCTTGGGGGACGGGGGGAGGAACACTGAAGCTTTCTTT CASSLGDGGRNTEAFF
TRBD2 . TRBJ2-5 TRBV11-2 TGTGCCAGCAGCTTCTTGGGCGGGGGGCGAGCGGGTGAGACCCAGTACTTC CASSFLGGGRAGETQYF
. . TRBJ1-5 TRBV6-5 TGTGCCAGCAGTTCTGGCAGTTTCCGCAATCAGCCCCAGCATTTT CASSSGSFRNQPQHF
. . TRBJ1-2 TRBV2 TGTGCCAGCAGTCCCGGGGACCTCTATGGCTACACCTTC CASSPGDLYGYTF
. . TRBJ2-7 TRBV4-3 TGCGCCAGCAGCCAAGATTTGGTAGGGGGCTACGAGCAGTACTTC CASSQDLVGGYEQYF